This T cell receptor beta chain was documented in a study of cytomegalovirus exposure and HLA in healthy donors. Study-wide points: About 87% or about 30% of the time was how often most TCR beta V segments were productive, according to an earlier analysis.

Worth noting for this clone: The antigen remains unidentified.

The V gene's germline CDR1 is SGHTA and CDR2 FQGNSA. The CDR3 is 15 amino acids. The trim removed 5 bases at V and 7 bases at J, leaving 12 bases unmatched. The study ran its PCR with 60 Vbeta and 13 Jbeta primers. Only in-frame clones appear in the TCRdb table, and some are missing; sequencing was by immunoSEQ multiplex PCR. This repertoire shows 90,000 to 100,000 clones, about 78% found once; its top ten account for roughly 3%. The receptor was isolated from a woman between 40 and 55 years old in good health and CMV-seronegative. The chain employs TRBV7-2 and TRBJ2-5; TRBD2 matches at 8 bases. Input material: PBMCs. The CDR3 DNA is TGTGCCAGCAGCCTCACTAGCGGAGGCCCGGGGACCCAGTACTTC. It is translated as CASSLTSGGPGTQYF.